The TCR beta chain described here comes from a study of blood T cell repertoires in COVID-19. Across the whole study: Samples of COVID-19 (acute and convalescent) were obtained from the United States, Italy and Spain. Nucleic acid was either cDNA or gDNA, and it came from T cells, B-cell-depleted T cells, or PBMCs.

Trimming stripped 0 bases from V and 4 bases from J, with 6 bases between. Germline assignment: CDR1 LGHDT and CDR2 YNNKEL (reference sequence). The CDR3 spans 14 residues. Original methodology: From reference gene primer amplification, estimates of nucleated cell counts were derived. Profiling relied on immunoSEQ multiplex PCR, and the TCRdb table lists in-frame clones only, not all of them. Clone size and the V and J calls come from that table; the DNA yielded D and trimming. The sample records roughly 500,000 clones, roughly 85% being singletons. The rearrangement uses TRBV3-1 (or the pseudogene TRBV3-2) and TRBJ2-2; D uncertain. The source of this sequence is a human donor in a cohort sampled during active COVID-19. Sequenced: peripheral blood. CDR3 coding DNA: TGTGCCAGCAGCCAAGATACCGGCACCGGGGAGCTGTTTTTT. This translates into CASSQDTGTGELFF.